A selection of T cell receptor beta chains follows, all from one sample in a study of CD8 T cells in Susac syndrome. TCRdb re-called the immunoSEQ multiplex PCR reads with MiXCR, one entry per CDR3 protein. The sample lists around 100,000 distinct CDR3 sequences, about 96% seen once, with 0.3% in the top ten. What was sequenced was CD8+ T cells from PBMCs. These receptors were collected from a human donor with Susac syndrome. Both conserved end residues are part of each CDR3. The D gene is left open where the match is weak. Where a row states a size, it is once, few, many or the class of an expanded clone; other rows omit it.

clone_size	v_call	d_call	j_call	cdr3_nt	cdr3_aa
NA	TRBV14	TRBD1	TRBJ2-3	TGTGCCAGCAGCCAATGGACAGGATCTCCGGTTGCGCAGTATTTT	CASSQWTGSPVAQYF
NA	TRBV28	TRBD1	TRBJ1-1	TGTGCCACCGGACAGGATGTCACTGAAGCTTTCTTT	CATGQDVTEAFF
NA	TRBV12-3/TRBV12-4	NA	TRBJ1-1	TGTGCCAGCAGTTATTCGGGCACTGAAGCTTTCTTT	CASSYSGTEAFF
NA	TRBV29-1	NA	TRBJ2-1	TGCAGCGTTGAATACCCCCCAGGTGGGTGGGATGAGCAGTTCTTC	CSVEYPPGGWDEQFF
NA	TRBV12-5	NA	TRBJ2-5	TGTGCTAGTGGTCCGGGGGAGACCCAGTACTTC	CASGPGETQYF
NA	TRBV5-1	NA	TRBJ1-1	TGCGCCAGCAGCTTTGACAGAAATGAAGCTTTCTTT	CASSFDRNEAFF
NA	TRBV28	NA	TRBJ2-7	TGTGCCAGCAGTTTAGGATGGGTCCAAGGGATCCCCTACGAGCAGTACTTC	CASSLGWVQGIPYEQYF
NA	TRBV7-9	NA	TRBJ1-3	TGTGCCAGCAGCTTAGACTCCAAAACCTATTCCTCTGGAAACACCATATATTTT	CASSLDSKTYSSGNTIYF
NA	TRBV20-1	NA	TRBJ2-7	TGCAGTGCTCGGGGAGGTTACGAGCAGTACTTC	CSARGGYEQYF
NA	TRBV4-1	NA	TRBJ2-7	TGCGCCAGCAGCCAGTTAACAAGGGGCGAGCAGTACTTC	CASSQLTRGEQYF
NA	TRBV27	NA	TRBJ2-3	TGTGCCAGCAGCCACTGGACAGTCCTAGGGGCAGATACGCAGTATTTT	CASSHWTVLGADTQYF
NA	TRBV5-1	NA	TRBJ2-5	TGCGCCAGCAGCTCGTCCAGGGACCAGTACTTC	CASSSSRDQYF
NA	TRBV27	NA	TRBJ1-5	TGTGCCAGCAGTCCTTCATCCGGTCAGCCCCAGCATTTT	CASSPSSGQPQHF
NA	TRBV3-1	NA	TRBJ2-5	TGTGCCAGCAGCCAAGGCGGATCCATCTCAACCGAAGAGACCCAGTACTTC	CASSQGGSISTEETQYF
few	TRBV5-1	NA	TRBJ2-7	TGTGCCAGCAGTTTGGGGAGCTCCTACGAGCAGTACTTC	CASSLGSSYEQYF
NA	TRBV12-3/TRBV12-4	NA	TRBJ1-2	TGTGCCAGCAGTTTGGCGGGGGGCGAGGGCTACACCTTC	CASSLAGGEGYTF
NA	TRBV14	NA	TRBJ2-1	TGTGCCAGCAGCCAAAGTTTCACCTACAATGAGCAGTTCTTC	CASSQSFTYNEQFF
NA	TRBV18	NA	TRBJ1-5	TGTGCCAGCTCACGACAGGACAATCAGCCCCAGCATTTT	CASSRQDNQPQHF
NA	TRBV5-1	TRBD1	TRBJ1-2	TGCGCCAGCAGCTCTGGACAGGGGAACGGAGGAAGTGGCTACACCTTC	CASSSGQGNGGSGYTF
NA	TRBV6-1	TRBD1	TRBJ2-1	TGTGCCAGCAGTGGGTTCACAGGGGTGCGCAATGAGCAGTTCTTC	CASSGFTGVRNEQFF
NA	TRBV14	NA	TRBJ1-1	TGTGCCAGCAGCCAAGATCTTATCAGGGAAACTGAAGCTTTCTTT	CASSQDLIRETEAFF
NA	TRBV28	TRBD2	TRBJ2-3	TGTGCCAGCAGCAGGACTAGCGGAAGCACAGATACGCAGTATTTT	CASSRTSGSTDTQYF
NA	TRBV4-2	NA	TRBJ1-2	TGTGCCAGCAGCCAAGGGTTAAGAAGGTCTAACTATGGCTACACCTTC	CASSQGLRRSNYGYTF
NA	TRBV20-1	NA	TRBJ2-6	TGCAGTGCACCGGAACTAGCTAAAGGGGCCAACGTCCTGACTTTC	CSAPELAKGANVLTF
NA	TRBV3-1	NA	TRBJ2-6	TGTGCCAGCAGCCAAGACAGGGTTGGGGCCAACGTCCTGACTTTC	CASSQDRVGANVLTF
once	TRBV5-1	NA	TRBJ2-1	TGCGCCAGCAGCCCCCGACTGTCCTACAATGAGCAGTTCTTC	CASSPRLSYNEQFF
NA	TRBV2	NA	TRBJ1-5	TGTGCCAGCAGTGAAGTACGGGACAATCAGCCCCAGCATTTT	CASSEVRDNQPQHF
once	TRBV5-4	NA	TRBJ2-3	TGTGCCAGCAGCTTGGCCGGGCGGGATACGCAGTATTTT	CASSLAGRDTQYF
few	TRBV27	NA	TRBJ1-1	TGTGCCAGCAGTTTAACGGGGAACACTGAAGCTTTCTTT	CASSLTGNTEAFF
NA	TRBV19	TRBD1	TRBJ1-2	TGTGCCAGCCGAGGGACAGGGGGTTACTATGGCTACACCTTC	CASRGTGGYYGYTF
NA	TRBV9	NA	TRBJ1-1	TGTGCCAGCAGCGGAGTCAACACTGAAGCTTTCTTT	CASSGVNTEAFF